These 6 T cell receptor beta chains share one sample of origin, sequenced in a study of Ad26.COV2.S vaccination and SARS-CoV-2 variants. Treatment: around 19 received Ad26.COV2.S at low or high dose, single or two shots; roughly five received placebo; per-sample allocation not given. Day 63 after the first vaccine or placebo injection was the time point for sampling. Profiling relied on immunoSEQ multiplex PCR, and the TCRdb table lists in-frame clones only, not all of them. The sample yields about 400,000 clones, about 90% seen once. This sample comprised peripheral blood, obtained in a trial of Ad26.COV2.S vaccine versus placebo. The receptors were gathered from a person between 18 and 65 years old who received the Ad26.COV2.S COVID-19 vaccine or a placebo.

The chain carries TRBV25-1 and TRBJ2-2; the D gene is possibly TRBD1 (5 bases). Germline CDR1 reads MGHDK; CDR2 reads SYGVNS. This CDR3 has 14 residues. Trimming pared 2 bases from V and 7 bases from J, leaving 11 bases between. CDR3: CASSEQGRDGELFF. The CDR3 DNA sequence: TGTGCCAGCAGTGAACAGGGAAGAGACGGGGAGCTGTTTTTT.

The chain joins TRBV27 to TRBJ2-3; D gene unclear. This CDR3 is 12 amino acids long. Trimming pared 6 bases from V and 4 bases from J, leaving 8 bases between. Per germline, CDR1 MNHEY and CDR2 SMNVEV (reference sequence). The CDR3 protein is CASSHGPDTQYF. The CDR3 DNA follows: TGTGCCAGCAGCCATGGGCCAGATACGCAGTATTTT.

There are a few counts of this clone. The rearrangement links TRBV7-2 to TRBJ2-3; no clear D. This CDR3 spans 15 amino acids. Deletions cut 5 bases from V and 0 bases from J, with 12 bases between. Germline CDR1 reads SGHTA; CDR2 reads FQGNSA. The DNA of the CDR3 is TGTGCCAGCAGCCTCGACCTCCTTAGCACAGATACGCAGTATTTT. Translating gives CASSLDLLSTDTQYF.

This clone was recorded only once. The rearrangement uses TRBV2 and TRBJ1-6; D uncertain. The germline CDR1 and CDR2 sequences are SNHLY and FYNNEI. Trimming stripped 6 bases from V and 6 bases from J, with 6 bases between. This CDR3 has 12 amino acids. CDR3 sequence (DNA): TGTGCCAGCAGGGGATTTAATTCACCCCTCCACTTT. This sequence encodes CASRGFNSPLHF.

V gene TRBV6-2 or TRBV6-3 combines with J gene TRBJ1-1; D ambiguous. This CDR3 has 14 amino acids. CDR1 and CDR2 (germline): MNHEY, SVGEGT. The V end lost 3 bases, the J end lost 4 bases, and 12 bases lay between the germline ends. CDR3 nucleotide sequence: TGTGCCAGCAGTTATGGTCAGAAGGGCACTGAAGCTTTCTTT. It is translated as CASSYGQKGTEAFF.

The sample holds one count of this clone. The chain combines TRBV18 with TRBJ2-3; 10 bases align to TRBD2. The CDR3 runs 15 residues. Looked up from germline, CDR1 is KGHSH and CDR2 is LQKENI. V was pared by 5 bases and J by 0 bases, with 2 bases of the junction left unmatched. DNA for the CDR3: TGTGCCAGCTCATTACTAGCGGGGAGCACAGATACGCAGTATTTT. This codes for CASSLLAGSTDTQYF. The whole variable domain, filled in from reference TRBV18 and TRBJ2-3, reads NAGVMQNPRHLVRRRGQEARLRCSPMKGHSHVYWYRQLPEEGLKFMVYLQKENIIDESGMPKERFSAEFPKEGPSILRIQQVVRGDSAAYFCASSLLAGSTDTQYFGPGTRLTVL.